This record covers a single T cell receptor beta chain. What it recognizes is unknown. A much larger clone lies a single base off, so this may be a read error. This specimen comes from a study of regulatory T cells in long-lasting Graves disease. Time point here: newly diagnosed GD, antithyroid drugs for less than 3 months. After RNA was extracted from PBMCs, the TCR library was made from it. Enrollment of patients was through an endocrinology department in Xi'an, China. Tubes containing EDTA received approximately 9 milliliters of drawn peripheral blood. Study results and caveats: Analysis covered peripheral blood alone, not thyroid tissue.

Combining iRepertoire HTBI primers with Arm-PCR of CDR3 regions, the authors built TCR beta libraries. From the multiplex PCR reads, TCRdb called clonotypes with MiXCR, one entry per CDR3 protein. The table records about 440,000 distinct CDR3 sequences, approximately 16% of them present only once. These sequences were also reported in another study, on T cells in Graves' hyperthyroidism and ophthalmopathy.

Sequences were derived from peripheral blood mononuclear cells (PBMCs), sampled at new diagnosis, from a patient treated with antithyroid drugs. The sequence was collected from a young woman with Graves disease.

CDR3 sequence: CASSQHMNTEAFF. CDR3 DNA sequence: TGTGCCAGCAGCCAACACATGAACACTGAAGCTTTCTTT. The chain couples TRBV14 to TRBJ1-1, with D unresolved. This CDR3 is built from 13 residues. The V and J ends lost 2 bases and 0 bases respectively, with 4 bases between them. CDR1 and CDR2 (germline): SGHDN, FVKESK.